This TCR beta chain appears in the sequencing data of a study of glioma-infiltrating T cells. In the case of this clonotype: Its cognate antigen is unknown.

TCR alpha and beta CDR3 regions were amplified from RNA using iRepertoire nested multiplex PCR. For one-step reverse transcription and amplification, about 90-400 ng of tissue mRNA or PBMC total RNA was used. MiXCR, applied by TCRdb to the multiplex PCR reads, yields one record per CDR3 protein. Altogether 150,000 to 200,000 distinct CDR3 sequences are present, around 42% being singletons, with the ten largest covering under 6.5%. Points from the study as a whole: Above-expected tissue-blood divergence occurred in all gliomas, most in low-grade ones. Tissue and blood shared very few CDR3 sequences.

CDR3 size: 15 residues. Trimming cost V 2 bases and J 1 base, with 9 bases left between them. Sequencing used glioma tissue, nonneoplastic brain tissue, or PBMCs (not recorded which). The TCR sequence derives from a human donor with low-grade glioma or glioblastoma, undergoing nonglioma brain surgery, or in good health (not recorded which). The chain uses TRBV12-3 or TRBV12-4 and TRBJ1-3, with D uncertain. CDR3 in amino acids: CASSLHVGSGNTIYF. CDR3 nucleotide sequence: TGTGCCAGCAGTTTACACGTTGGATCTGGAAACACCATATATTTT.